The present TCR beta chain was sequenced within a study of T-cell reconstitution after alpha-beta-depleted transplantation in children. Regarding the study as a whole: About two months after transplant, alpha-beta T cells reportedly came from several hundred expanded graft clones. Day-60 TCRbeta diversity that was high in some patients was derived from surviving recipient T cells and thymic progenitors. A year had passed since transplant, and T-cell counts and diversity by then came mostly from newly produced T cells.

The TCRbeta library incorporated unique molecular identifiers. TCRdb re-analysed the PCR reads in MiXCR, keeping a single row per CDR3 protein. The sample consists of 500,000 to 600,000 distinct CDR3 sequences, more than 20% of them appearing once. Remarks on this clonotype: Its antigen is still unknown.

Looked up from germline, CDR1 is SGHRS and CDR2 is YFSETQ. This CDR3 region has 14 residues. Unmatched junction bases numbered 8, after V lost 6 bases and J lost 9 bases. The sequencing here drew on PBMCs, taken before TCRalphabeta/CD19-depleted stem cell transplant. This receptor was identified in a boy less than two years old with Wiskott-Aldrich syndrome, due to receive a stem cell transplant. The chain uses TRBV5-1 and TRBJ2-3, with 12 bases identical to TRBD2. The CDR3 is CASKPTSGGPTQYF. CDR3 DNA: TGCGCCAGCAAGCCGACTAGCGGGGGACCAACGCAGTATTTT.